Listed below are T cell receptor beta chains from one sample, sequenced in a study of CD8 T cells in ankylosing spondylitis. Using its own MiXCR run on the 5' RACE reads, TCRdb lists one record per CDR3 protein. The sample shows fewer than 250,000 distinct CDR3 sequences, roughly 10% of them seen only once. The specimen sequenced was blood, either unsorted or a sorted T cell fraction (not recorded which). These receptors were collected from a male donor with ankylosing spondylitis or in good health (not recorded which). The CDR3 runs from the conserved cysteine through the conserved F or W. D genes are given only for firm matches. For some rows the clone size is stated as once, few or many, or as a class when expanded; others skip it.

J gene: TRBJ2-7
V gene: TRBV7-8
D gene: .
clone size: .
CDR3 length: 12
CDR3 DNA: TGTGCCAGCAGCGCCCGGGCAGGCCGGGAGTACTTC
CDR3 protein: CASSARAGREYF

J gene: TRBJ2-3
V gene: TRBV20-1
D gene: .
clone size: few
CDR3 length: 15
CDR3 DNA: TGCAGTGCCGCAGGAAGAGACTCCCTCGTGGATACGCAGTATTTT
CDR3 protein: CSAAGRDSLVDTQYF

J gene: TRBJ2-5
V gene: TRBV5-1
D gene: .
clone size: few
CDR3 length: 14
CDR3 DNA: TGCGCCAGCAGCTTCCCCCAGGGCGGAGAGACCCAGTACTTC
CDR3 protein: CASSFPQGGETQYF

J gene: TRBJ2-5
V gene: TRBV5-1
D gene: TRBD2
clone size: few
CDR3 length: 16
CDR3 DNA: TGCGCCAGCAGCTTTAACAGCGGGGGGGCCGTGGAGACCCAGTACTTC
CDR3 protein: CASSFNSGGAVETQYF

J gene: TRBJ2-3
V gene: TRBV20-1
D gene: .
clone size: many
CDR3 length: 16
CDR3 DNA: TGCAGTGCTCGCGGCGTTACCCGTGCAGGTCCAGATACGCAGTATTTT
CDR3 protein: CSARGVTRAGPDTQYF

J gene: TRBJ2-7
V gene: TRBV5-6
D gene: TRBD2
clone size: many
CDR3 length: 15
CDR3 DNA: TGTGCCAGCAGCTTGGGACTAGCGGAGATTTACGAGCAGTACTTC
CDR3 protein: CASSLGLAEIYEQYF

J gene: TRBJ2-7
V gene: TRBV20-1
D gene: .
clone size: many
CDR3 length: 12
CDR3 DNA: TGCAGTGCTAGAGGACAAATAGAGGAGCAGTACTTC
CDR3 protein: CSARGQIEEQYF

J gene: TRBJ2-5
V gene: TRBV24-1
D gene: .
clone size: few
CDR3 length: 12
CDR3 DNA: TGTGCCACCAGTGATTTCCGGGAGACCCAGTACTTC
CDR3 protein: CATSDFRETQYF

J gene: TRBJ2-7
V gene: TRBV20-1
D gene: .
clone size: .
CDR3 length: 15
CDR3 DNA: TGCAGTGCTAGTCTTGGGCCCCCCCCCGCCTACGAGCAGTACTTC
CDR3 protein: CSASLGPPPAYEQYF

J gene: TRBJ1-4
V gene: TRBV12-3/TRBV12-4
D gene: .
clone size: many
CDR3 length: 14
CDR3 DNA: TGTGCCAGCAGTGGAGGGGGGGTTGGTGAAAAACTGTTTTTT
CDR3 protein: CASSGGGVGEKLFF

J gene: TRBJ2-1
V gene: TRBV29-1
D gene: TRBD2
clone size: many
CDR3 length: 16
CDR3 DNA: TGCAGCGTTGAAGAGTGGACTAGCGGCGCGAACAATGAGCAGTTCTTC
CDR3 protein: CSVEEWTSGANNEQFF

J gene: TRBJ2-7
V gene: TRBV7-9
D gene: .
clone size: many
CDR3 length: 14
CDR3 DNA: TGTGCCAGCAGTTCTCGGGACAACACCTACGAGCAGTACTTC
CDR3 protein: CASSSRDNTYEQYF

J gene: TRBJ1-5
V gene: TRBV12-3/TRBV12-4
D gene: .
clone size: many
CDR3 length: 14
CDR3 DNA: TGTGCCAGCAGCCGCTCAGCCAGCAATCAGCCCCAGCATTTT
CDR3 protein: CASSRSASNQPQHF